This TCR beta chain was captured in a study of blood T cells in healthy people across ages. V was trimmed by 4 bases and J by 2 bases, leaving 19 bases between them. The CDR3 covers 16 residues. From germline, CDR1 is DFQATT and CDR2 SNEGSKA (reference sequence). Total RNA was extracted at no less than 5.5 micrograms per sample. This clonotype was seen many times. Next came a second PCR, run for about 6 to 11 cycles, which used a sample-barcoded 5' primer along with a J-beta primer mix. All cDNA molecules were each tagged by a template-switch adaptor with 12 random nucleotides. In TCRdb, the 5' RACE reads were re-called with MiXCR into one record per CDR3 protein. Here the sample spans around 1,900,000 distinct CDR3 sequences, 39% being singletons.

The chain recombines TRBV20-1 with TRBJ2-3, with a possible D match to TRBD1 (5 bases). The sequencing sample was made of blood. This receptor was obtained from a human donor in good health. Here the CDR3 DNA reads TGCAGTGCTAATTCAGGGTGGGGTAAATTCACAGATACGCAGTATTTT. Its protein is CSANSGWGKFTDTQYF.